This entry lists 28 T cell receptor beta chains sequenced from one sample in a study of blood T cell repertoires in COVID-19. Some clones are missing from TCRdb's copy, which holds only in-frame ones; the method was immunoSEQ multiplex PCR. The sample comprises fewer than 250,000 clones, approximately 82% of which are singletons, and 1.9% rests with the top ten. The source material was peripheral blood. The source is a woman aged 80 or over with acute or convalescent COVID-19.

The rearrangement joins TRBV29-1 to TRBJ1-5, with 12 bases identical to TRBD1. Unmatched junction bases numbered 11, after V lost 6 bases and J lost 2 bases. Germline lookup yields CDR1 SQVTM and CDR2 ANQGSEA. This CDR3 comprises 17 residues. CDR3 nucleotides: TGCAGCGTCACCGGGACAGGGGGCGGATCTGGCAATCAGCCCCAGCATTTT. As protein: CSVTGTGGGSGNQPQHF. Complete variable domain (other parts from reference TRBV29-1 and TRBJ1-5): SAVISQKPSRDICQRGTSLTIQCQVDSQVTMMFWYRQQPGQSLTLIATANQGSEATYESGFVIDKFPISRPNLTFSTLTVSNMSPEDSSIYLCSVTGTGGGSGNQPQHFGDGTRLSIL.

The chain couples TRBV11-2 to TRBJ2-1, with D unresolved. Trimming cost V 5 bases and J 7 bases, with 6 bases left between them. There are 11 residues in the CDR3. CDR1 is SGHAT and CDR2 is FQNNGV in the germline V gene. The CDR3 region has the DNA TGTGCCAGCAGCCTTCTTAATGAGCAGTTCTTC. It codes for CASSLLNEQFF.

The chain has TRBV25-1 and TRBJ2-5; 9 bases line up with TRBD1. V was pared by 4 bases and J by 2 bases, with 5 bases of the junction left unmatched. Germline lookup yields CDR1 MGHDK and CDR2 SYGVNS. The CDR3 totals 15 residues. CDR3 coding DNA: TGTGCCAGCAGTGTCCGGGACAGGGATCAAGAGACCCAGTACTTC. As protein: CASSVRDRDQETQYF.

The J gene is TRBJ1-1, the V gene TRBV9, with a weak D call TRBD1 (6 bases). CDR1 is SGDLS and CDR2 is YYNGEE in the germline V gene. This CDR3 is 17 amino acids long. The V and J ends lost 3 bases and 0 bases respectively, with 18 bases between them. CDR3 nucleotide sequence: TGTGCCAGCAGCGCACCCACGGGGGGGGCAATGAACACTGAAGCTTTCTTT. Translating it yields CASSAPTGGAMNTEAFF.

The chain recombines TRBV4-3 with TRBJ1-5; 10 bases fit TRBD1. Germline lookup yields CDR1 LGHNA and CDR2 YSLEER. This CDR3 spans 15 amino acids. The trim removed 4 bases at V and 7 bases at J, leaving 7 bases unmatched. This chain's CDR3 is CASSPTGGADQPQHF. The CDR3 bases are TGCGCCAGCAGCCCGACAGGGGGCGCAGACCAGCCCCAGCATTTT.

The gene calls are TRBV5-1 and TRBJ2-3, with 10 bases that match TRBD2. The V gene end was trimmed by 0 bases and the J gene end by 1 base; junction bases not matched to a gene: 2. This CDR3 contains 16 residues. CDR1 SGHRS and CDR2 YFSETQ come from the germline V gene. CDR3 amino acids: CASSLGTSGGTDTQYF. In nucleotides, the CDR3 is TGCGCCAGCAGCTTGGGAACTAGCGGGGGCACAGATACGCAGTATTTT. Based on the CDR3 plus reference TRBV5-1 and TRBJ2-3, the full variable domain is KAGVTQTPRYLIKTRGQQVTLSCSPISGHRSVSWYQQTPGQGLQFLFEYFSETQRNKGNFPGRFSGRQFSNSRSEMNVSTLELGDSALYLCASSLGTSGGTDTQYFGPGTRLTVL.

This chain uses TRBV12-3 or TRBV12-4 with TRBJ2-5; D gene ambiguous. Trimming shortened V by 7 bases and J by 9 bases, and 18 bases separated the two germline ends. The CDR3 runs to 13 residues. The CDR3 here is CASTHTAAAAQYF. In nucleotides, the CDR3 is TGTGCCAGCACCCACACGGCGGCCGCCGCCCAGTACTTC.

In its sample, this clone was seen once. The rearrangement uses TRBV7-9 and TRBJ1-3; no firm D call. The V gene lost 3 bases and the J gene lost 0 bases, with 6 bases spanning the gap. This CDR3 spans 14 amino acids. Per the germline V gene, CDR1 is SEHNR and CDR2 is FQNEAQ (reference sequence). CDR3 residues: CASSFTGSGNTIYF. CDR3 sequence (DNA): TGTGCCAGCAGCTTCACGGGCTCTGGAAACACCATATATTTT.

The J gene is TRBJ2-3, the V gene TRBV6-5; 12 bases match TRBD2. Germline lookup yields CDR1 MNHEY and CDR2 SVGAGI. V shed 8 bases, J shed 1 base, and the junction held 4 bases outside the gene matches. The CDR3 runs to 15 residues. The DNA of the CDR3 is TGTGCCAGCTGGACTAGCGGGGTAGGCACAGATACGCAGTATTTT. Its translation is CASWTSGVGTDTQYF.

This clone was counted only a few times. The chain is built from TRBV4-1 and TRBJ1-2; 8 nucleotides line up with TRBD1. This CDR3 is 15 amino acids long. Germline CDR1 is MGHRA and CDR2 is YSYEKL. The trim removed 4 bases at V and 0 bases at J, leaving 4 bases unmatched. The CDR3 DNA reads as TGCGCCAGCAGCCCCGGACAGGGAGCTAACTATGGCTACACCTTC. It codes for CASSPGQGANYGYTF.

This clone was seen a handful of times. The chain is built from TRBV5-4 and TRBJ2-3; 11 bases match TRBD2. Germline lookup yields CDR1 SGHNT and CDR2 YYREEE (reference sequence). J was trimmed by 1 base and V by 4 bases; bases with no gene match: 2. The CDR3 consists of 15 residues. CDR3 in amino acids: CASSALAGGTDTQYF. CDR3 nucleotide sequence: TGTGCCAGCAGCGCACTAGCGGGGGGCACAGATACGCAGTATTTT.

The chain links TRBV30 to TRBJ1-2; no definite D call. CDR1 is GTSNPN and CDR2 is SVGIG in the germline V gene (reference sequence). This CDR3 has 14 residues. The V gene lost 0 bases and the J gene lost 6 bases, with 14 bases spanning the gap. The CDR3 loop reads CAWSVGPGGHGYTF. In nucleotides, the CDR3 is TGTGCCTGGAGTGTTGGCCCGGGAGGACATGGCTACACCTTC.

V gene TRBV3-1 (or the pseudogene TRBV3-2) combines with J gene TRBJ2-7; 8 bases agree with TRBD2. The CDR3 length is 17 residues. The junction had 9 bases not matched to a gene; V was cut back by 1 base and J by 1 base. The germline CDR1 and CDR2 sequences are LGHDT and YNNKEL (reference sequence). The CDR3 sequence: CASSQATNGGASYEQYF. CDR3 DNA: TGTGCCAGCAGCCAAGCTACGAACGGGGGGGCTTCCTACGAGCAGTACTTC.

The rearrangement joins TRBV18 to TRBJ1-4; TRBD1 matches 8 bases. From germline, CDR1 is KGHSH and CDR2 LQKENI. The CDR3 loop spans 16 amino acids. Trimming took 2 bases from V and 0 from J; bases not matched to a gene: 2. The CDR3 region is CASSPTDRATNEKLFF. As DNA, the CDR3 is TGTGCCAGCTCACCAACGGACAGGGCAACTAATGAAAAACTGTTTTTT.

This clone has a handful of counts. This chain uses TRBV28 with TRBJ2-1, with TRBD1 as a possible D gene (6 bases). Germline loops: CDR1 MDHEN, CDR2 SYDVKM. The length of the CDR3 is 14 residues. Trimming cost V 3 bases and J 4 bases, with 10 bases left between them. The CDR3 sequence: CASSFSTGYNEQFF. The CDR3 bases are TGTGCCAGCAGTTTTTCCACAGGGTACAATGAGCAGTTCTTC.

The gene calls are TRBV10-3 and TRBJ2-2; maybe TRBD2 (6 bases). The CDR3 spans 16 residues. Germline values: CDR1 ENHRY, CDR2 SYGVKD. V lost 2 bases to trimming and J lost 5 bases, with 15 bases between them. The DNA for the CDR3 is TGTGCCATCAGTGAGAGGGTCGGAGGGTTGACCGGGGAGCTGTTTTTT. Protein sequence: CAISERVGGLTGELFF.

The rearrangement uses TRBV27 and TRBJ2-4, with D possibly being TRBD2 (5 bases). Germline V gene data show CDR1 as MNHEY and CDR2 as SMNVEV (reference sequence). Deletions cut 6 bases from V and 5 bases from J, with 17 bases between. The CDR3 is made up of 15 amino acids. CDR3 coding DNA: TGTGCCAGCAGGGCGTCACTAGTCGGCCAAAACATTCAGTACTTC. Translated, it gives CASRASLVGQNIQYF.

CDR3 region: CASNMIPGQGGGGEQFF. CDR3 in DNA: TGTGCCAGCAACATGATACCGGGACAGGGAGGCGGTGGGGAGCAGTTCTTC. The chain joins TRBV7-6 to TRBJ2-1; 9 nucleotides match TRBD1. The CDR3 extends over 17 amino acids. CDR1 is SGHVS, CDR2 FNYEAQ, per germline. J was trimmed by 10 bases and V by 7 bases; bases with no gene match: 20. Drawing the rest from reference TRBV7-6 and TRBJ2-1, the complete variable domain is GAGVSQSPRYKVTKRGQDVALRCDPISGHVSLYWYRQALGQGPEFLTYFNYEAQQDKSGLPNDRFSAERPEGSISTLTIQRTEQRDSAMYRCASNMIPGQGGGGEQFFGPGTRLTVL.

This chain joins TRBV4-3 and TRBJ2-7, with 7 bases aligning to TRBD1. Looked up from germline, CDR1 is LGHNA and CDR2 is YSLEER. Unmatched junction bases numbered 15, after V lost 2 bases and J lost 5 bases. The CDR3 contains 17 residues. The CDR3 protein is CASSQRTGSKGKDEQYF. For the CDR3, the DNA is TGCGCCAGCAGCCAACGGACAGGCTCTAAGGGGAAGGACGAGCAGTACTTC.

This clone was detected a few times. The rearrangement links TRBV7-3 to TRBJ1-1; D is unresolved. V gave up 5 bases and J gave up 1 base, with 11 bases separating them. CDR3 length: 14 residues. Germline CDR1 is SGHTA and CDR2 is FQGTGA. The chain's CDR3 is CASSAGRGNTEAFF. DNA for the CDR3: TGTGCCAGCAGCGCAGGTCGGGGGAACACTGAAGCTTTCTTT.

The chain is built from TRBV7-2 and TRBJ1-1, with D possibly matching TRBD1 (6 bases). The CDR3 is 14 amino acids. Per the germline V gene, CDR1 is SGHTA and CDR2 is FQGNSA. V lost 5 bases and J 4 bases, leaving 14 bases between the germline ends. CDR3: CASSTQGMGTEAFF. The DNA for the CDR3 is TGTGCCAGCAGCACCCAGGGGATGGGCACTGAAGCTTTCTTT.

The V call is TRBV6-5, the J call TRBJ1-4, with TRBD1 matching 9 bases. The CDR3 is 15 residues long. Unmatched junction bases numbered 8, after V lost 7 bases and J lost 5 bases. The germline CDR1 and CDR2 sequences are MNHEY and SVGAGI. DNA of the CDR3: TGTGCCAGCAAACTAAACAGGGGGCAGAATGAAAAACTGTTTTTT. As protein: CASKLNRGQNEKLFF.

The CDR3 bases are TGTGCCAGCAGCTTAGGGGTTAGCGGGGGGGCTGGTGGAACGCAGTATTTT. This sequence encodes CASSLGVSGGAGGTQYF. The chain employs TRBV7-2 and TRBJ2-3; 11 bases align to TRBD2. CDR1 and CDR2 from the germline V gene are SGHTA and FQGNSA. The CDR3 has 17 residues. Unmatched junction bases numbered 12, after V lost 1 base and J lost 9 bases.

V gene TRBV14 combines with J gene TRBJ2-1; 8 bases fit TRBD1. The CDR3 has 16 amino acids. Unmatched junction bases numbered 6, after V lost 1 base and J lost 4 bases. Germline CDR1 is SGHDN and CDR2 is FVKESK. CDR3 residues: CASSQGSGGAYNEQFF. As DNA, the CDR3 is TGTGCCAGCAGCCAAGGGTCAGGGGGCGCTTACAATGAGCAGTTCTTC.

The V and J genes are TRBV9 and TRBJ2-7, with a weak D call TRBD1 (5 bases). V was trimmed by 4 bases and J by 5 bases, leaving 16 bases between them. Germline CDR1 is SGDLS and CDR2 is YYNGEE. This CDR3 has 14 residues. The CDR3 coding sequence is TGTGCCAGCAGCTCCCGGCCTCAGGGAAACGAGCAGTACTTC. It specifies CASSSRPQGNEQYF.

The CDR3 DNA reads TGTGCCAGCTCTAGCGGGGGGAGCACAGATACGCAGTATTTT. As protein: CASSSGGSTDTQYF. V and J are TRBV2 and TRBJ2-3, with 11 bases matching TRBD2. In germline, CDR1 is SNHLY, CDR2 FYNNEI. J lost 0 bases, V lost 8 bases, and 1 base had no gene match. The CDR3 totals 14 residues.

The chain has TRBV5-1 and TRBJ1-2; 8 bases are a match to TRBD1. V shed 7 bases and J 7 bases; nucleotides not matched to a gene: 15. The CDR3 totals 15 residues. Germline CDR1 and CDR2: SGHRS and YFSETQ. In DNA, the CDR3 is TGCGCCAGCGGAGAGGCTCACAGGGGGTGGTCTGGCTACACCTTC. This gives the protein CASGEAHRGWSGYTF.

The genes are TRBV14 and TRBJ2-7; 7 positions agree with TRBD2. Germline CDR1 SGHDN, CDR2 FVKESK. This CDR3 spans 16 amino acids. With V trimmed by 4 bases and J by 5 bases, 14 bases remained unmatched. The CDR3 bases are TGTGCCAGCAGCCCCAACCTTCCGGGGAGGGTGAACGAGCAGTACTTC. Protein: CASSPNLPGRVNEQYF. The complete variable domain, with remaining parts taken from reference TRBV14 and TRBJ2-7, reads EAGVTQFPSHSVIEKGQTVTLRCDPISGHDNLYWYRRVMGKEIKFLLHFVKESKQDESGMPNNRFLAERTGGTYSTLKVQPAELEDSGVYFCASSPNLPGRVNEQYFGPGTRLTVT.